This record concerns one T cell receptor (beta chain) sequence. Which antigen it targets is not known. Per-nucleotide qualities are absent, and no much larger clonotype sits a single base away. During colonoscopy, one to two rectal pinch biopsies were obtained for research purposes. No immunosuppressive medication had been given to the ulcerative colitis patients before the diagnostic colonoscopy. Before DNA isolation, rectal biopsies were subjected to proteinase K digestion. The Wizard kit (Promega) was used to extract genomic DNA from the blood and intestinal samples. These data come from a study of pediatric ulcerative colitis (dated by TCRdb to the late 2010s). About the investigation overall: Pancolitis was present in over 5 ulcerative colitis patients and left-sided colitis in two, and histology consistent with ulcerative colitis was found in all of these patients. Nine newly diagnosed, treatment-naive pediatric ulcerative colitis patients and a few non-IBD control children each provided paired blood and rectal samples. The Pediatric Ulcerative Colitis Activity Index classified a couple of patients as having mild disease, several as having moderate disease and three as having acute severe colitis. Beyond this particular receptor, the publication reports: For technical reasons, blood samples from a couple of patients gave substantially fewer templates, and these samples were excluded from the blood-rectal overlap analysis. With only a handful of individuals, the healthy control group was small. Rectal repertoire features separated controls, mild-moderate and acute severe colitis patients; acute severe colitis showed reduced rectal diversity due to clonal expansions. Blood-derived T cells may have been included in the rectal pinch biopsies, particularly in patients with overt colitis. Because repertoires came from total lymphocyte DNA, patterns in rare subsets such as regulatory T cells may not be reflected. A couple of rectal CDR3 clonotypes turned up in every ulcerative colitis patient but in none of the controls. Compared with controls, ulcerative colitis patients showed significantly higher autologous blood-rectal clonal overlap, a finding that suggests increased T cell trafficking to inflamed tissue.

Using the immunoSEQ TRB Survey service, rearranged CDR3 beta regions were amplified from genomic DNA with multiplex V and J primers. To keep depth equal across samples, survey-level sequencing depth of up to 500,000 reads per sample was applied. The libraries were purified and pooled, then sequenced using Illumina technology. The study's processing was this. immunoSEQ online tools were used for productive clonality, sample overlap, pairwise scatters, CDR3 beta length, V/D/J gene usage and productiveness. Alongside Shannon and Simpson indices, calculated diversity was computed as the number of unique rearrangements divided by total templates, multiplied by 100. For principal component analysis, Z-score normalized data were analyzed with the R prcomp function and the ggbiplot package. Blood-rectal clonal overlap within each subject was quantified with Morisita's index. TCRdb stores this immuneACCESS table with in-frame sequences only. Part of the clones is absent; in the studies checked, under half of the shortfall reflects unresolved V genes, and no reason is known for the rest. The V and J calls and the clone size are those of that table, but D and trimming were determined from the DNA. In this sample the table shows about 17,000 clones, around 74% of which occur a single time. 3.4% of the sample is taken by the ten largest.

Counted from cysteine to phenylalanine, this CDR3 has 15 amino acids. Only CDR3 DNA remains: 45 bases, in frame from the first base. V is trimmed back by 5 bases and J by 8 bases, and the junction contains 11 bases that no gene match accounts for. As encoded in the germline V gene, CDR1 is MNHEY while CDR2 is SVGAGI. The source of this sequence is a girl aged 5-17 years with moderate ulcerative colitis. Rearrangement joined TRBV6-5 to TRBJ2-1, and 8 junctional nucleotides match TRBD2. The material sequenced was gut tissue. The DNA sequence reads TGTGCCAGCAGTCCCAGAAGCGGGGGCGGGGATGAGCAGTTCTTC. Its product reads: CASSPRSGGGDEQFF.